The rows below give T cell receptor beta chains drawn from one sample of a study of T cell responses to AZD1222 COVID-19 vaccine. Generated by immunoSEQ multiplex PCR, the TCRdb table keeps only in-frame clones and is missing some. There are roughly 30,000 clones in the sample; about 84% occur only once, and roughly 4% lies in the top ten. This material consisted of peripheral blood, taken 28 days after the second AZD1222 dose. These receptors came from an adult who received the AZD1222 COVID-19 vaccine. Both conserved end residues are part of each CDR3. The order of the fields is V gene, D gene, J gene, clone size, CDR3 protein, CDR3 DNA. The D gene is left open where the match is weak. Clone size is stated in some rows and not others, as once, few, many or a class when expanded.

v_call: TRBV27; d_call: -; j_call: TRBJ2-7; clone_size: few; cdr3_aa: CASSLTPQGPNEQYF; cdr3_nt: TGTGCCAGCAGTTTAACCCCACAGGGTCCCAACGAGCAGTACTTC
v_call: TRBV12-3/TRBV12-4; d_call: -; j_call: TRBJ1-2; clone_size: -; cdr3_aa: CASSPARQAGYTF; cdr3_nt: TGTGCCAGCAGTCCCGCCAGGCAGGCGGGCTACACCTTC
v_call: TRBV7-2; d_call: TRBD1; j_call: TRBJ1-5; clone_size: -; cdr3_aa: CASSLAYRGTNQPQHF; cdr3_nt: TGTGCCAGCAGCTTAGCATACAGGGGAACCAATCAGCCCCAGCATTTT
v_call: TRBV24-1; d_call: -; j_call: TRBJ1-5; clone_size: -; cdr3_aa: CATSDGNQPQHF; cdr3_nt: TGTGCCACCAGTGATGGCAATCAGCCCCAGCATTTT
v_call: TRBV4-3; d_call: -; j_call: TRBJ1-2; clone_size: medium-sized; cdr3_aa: CASSQRPYNPGYTF; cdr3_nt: TGCGCCAGCAGCCAAAGGCCATACAATCCGGGCTACACCTTC
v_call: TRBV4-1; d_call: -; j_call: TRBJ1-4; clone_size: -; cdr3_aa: CASSQGSGWEEKLFF; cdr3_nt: TGCGCCAGCAGCCAAGGATCGGGGTGGGAGGAAAAACTGTTTTTT
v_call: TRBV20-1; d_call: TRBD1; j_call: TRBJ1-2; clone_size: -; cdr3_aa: CSASESGTENGYTF; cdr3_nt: TGCAGTGCTAGTGAGTCCGGGACAGAGAATGGCTACACCTTC
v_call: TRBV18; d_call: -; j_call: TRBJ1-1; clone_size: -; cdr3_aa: CASSPLTRNTEAFF; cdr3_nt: TGTGCCAGCTCACCTTTGACACGGAACACTGAAGCTTTCTTT
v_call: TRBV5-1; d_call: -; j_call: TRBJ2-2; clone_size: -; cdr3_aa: CASSLLGPSNTGELFF; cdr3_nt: TGCGCCAGCAGCTTGCTGGGGCCATCGAACACCGGGGAGCTGTTTTTT
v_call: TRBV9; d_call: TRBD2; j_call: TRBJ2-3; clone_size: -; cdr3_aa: CASSPLAGETTDTQYF; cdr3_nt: TGTGCCAGCAGCCCATTAGCGGGAGAGACCACAGATACGCAGTATTTT
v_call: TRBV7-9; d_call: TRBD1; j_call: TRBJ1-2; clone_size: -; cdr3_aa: CASSLAGTGSNYGYTF; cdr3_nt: TGTGCCAGCAGCCTTGCCGGGACAGGGAGTAACTATGGCTACACCTTC
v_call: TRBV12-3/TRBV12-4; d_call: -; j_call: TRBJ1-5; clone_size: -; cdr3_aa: CASSLMWGSQHF; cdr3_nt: TGTGCCAGCAGTTTAATGTGGGGTTCCCAGCATTTT
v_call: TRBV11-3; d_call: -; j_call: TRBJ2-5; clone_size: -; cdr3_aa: CASSPGPQPTQYF; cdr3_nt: TGTGCCAGCAGTCCGGGACCCCAGCCGACCCAGTACTTC
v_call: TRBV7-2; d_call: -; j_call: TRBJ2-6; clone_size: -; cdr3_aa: CASSLRRISGANVLTF; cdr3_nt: TGTGCCAGCAGCCTGAGACGCATCTCTGGGGCCAACGTCCTGACTTTC
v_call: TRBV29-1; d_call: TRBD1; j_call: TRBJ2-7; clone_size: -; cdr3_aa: CSVSPRGLRYEQYF; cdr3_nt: TGCAGCGTCTCCCCCAGGGGGCTAAGATACGAGCAGTACTTC
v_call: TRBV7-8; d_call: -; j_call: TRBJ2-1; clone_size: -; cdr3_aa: CASSLDIYEQFF; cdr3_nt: TGTGCCAGCAGCTTAGATATATATGAGCAGTTCTTC
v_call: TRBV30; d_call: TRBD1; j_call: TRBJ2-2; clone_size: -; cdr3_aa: CAWGGQGFGTGELFF; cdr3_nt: TGTGCCTGGGGGGGACAGGGTTTTGGAACCGGGGAGCTGTTTTTT
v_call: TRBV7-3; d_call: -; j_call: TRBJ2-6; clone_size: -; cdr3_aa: CASSLDPGANVLTF; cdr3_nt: TGTGCCAGCAGCTTAGACCCTGGGGCCAACGTCCTGACTTTC
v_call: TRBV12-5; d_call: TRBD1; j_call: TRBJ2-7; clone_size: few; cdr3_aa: CASGKQGARKYEQYF; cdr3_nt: TGTGCTAGTGGTAAACAGGGGGCGCGGAAGTACGAGCAGTACTTC
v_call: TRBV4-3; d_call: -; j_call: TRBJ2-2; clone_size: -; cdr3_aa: CASSQGTKVNTGELFF; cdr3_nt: TGCGCCAGCAGCCAAGGGACTAAAGTGAACACCGGGGAGCTGTTTTTT
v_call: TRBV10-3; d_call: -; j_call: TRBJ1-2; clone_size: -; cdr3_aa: CAISEWGADGYTF; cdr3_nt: TGTGCCATCAGTGAGTGGGGGGCCGATGGCTACACCTTC
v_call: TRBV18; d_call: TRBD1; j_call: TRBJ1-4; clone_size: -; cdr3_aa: CASSDDLGTGDGEKLFF; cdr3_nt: TGTGCCAGCTCCGACGATCTCGGGACAGGGGATGGTGAAAAACTGTTTTTT
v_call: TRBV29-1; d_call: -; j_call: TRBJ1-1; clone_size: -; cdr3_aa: CSVDGTRGGDTEAFF; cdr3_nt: TGCAGCGTTGATGGGACCCGCGGGGGAGATACTGAAGCTTTCTTT
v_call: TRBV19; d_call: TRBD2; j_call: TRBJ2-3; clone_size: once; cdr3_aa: CASSIDLLAGGKDTQYF; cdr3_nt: TGTGCCAGTAGTATAGATCTGCTAGCGGGAGGGAAAGATACGCAGTATTTT
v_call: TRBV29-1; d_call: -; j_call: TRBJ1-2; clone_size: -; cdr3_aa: CSVVVGGSGYTF; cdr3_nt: TGCAGCGTTGTGGTCGGGGGTTCTGGCTACACCTTC
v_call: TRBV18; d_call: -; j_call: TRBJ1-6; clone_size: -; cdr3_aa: CASSPQGHSPLHF; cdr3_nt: TGTGCCAGCTCACCACAGGGGCATTCACCCCTCCACTTT
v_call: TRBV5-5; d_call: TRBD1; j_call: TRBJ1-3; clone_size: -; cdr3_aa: CASSWTGVPGNTIYF; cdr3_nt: TGTGCCAGCAGCTGGACAGGGGTACCTGGAAACACCATATATTTT